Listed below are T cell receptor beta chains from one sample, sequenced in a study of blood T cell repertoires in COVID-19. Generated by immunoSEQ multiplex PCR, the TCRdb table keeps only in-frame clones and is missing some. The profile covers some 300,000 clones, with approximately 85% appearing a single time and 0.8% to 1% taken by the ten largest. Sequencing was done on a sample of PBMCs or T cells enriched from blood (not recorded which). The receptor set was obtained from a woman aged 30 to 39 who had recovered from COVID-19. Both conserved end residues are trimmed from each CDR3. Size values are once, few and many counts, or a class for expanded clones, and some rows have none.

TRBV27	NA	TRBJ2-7	ASSSTGLAGVRLDEQY
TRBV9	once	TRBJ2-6	ASSLPGLAVSGANVLT
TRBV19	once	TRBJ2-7	ASSDTGARSYEQY
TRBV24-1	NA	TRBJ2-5	ATSDGTGGGWETQY
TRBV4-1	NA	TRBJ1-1	ASSQRTGVSEAF
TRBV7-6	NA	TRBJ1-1	ASTPGELLSDPF
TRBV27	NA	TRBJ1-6	ASTTGGVHNSPLH
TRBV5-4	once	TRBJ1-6	ATKWGHGENSPLH
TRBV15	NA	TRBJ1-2	ATSPRRVYGYT
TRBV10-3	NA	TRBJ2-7	AISEQLEQY
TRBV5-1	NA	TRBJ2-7	ASSLEPSLAGLEQY
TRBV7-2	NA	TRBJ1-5	ASSPRTEQPQH
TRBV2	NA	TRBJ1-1	ASSGQGVMNTEAF
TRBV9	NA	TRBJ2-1	ASSRDRVHLAGSSQGNEQF
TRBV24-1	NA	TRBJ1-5	ATSDSTGGNQPQH
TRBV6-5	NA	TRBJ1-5	ASSSASNQPQH
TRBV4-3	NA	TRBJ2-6	ASSPYSSGANVLT
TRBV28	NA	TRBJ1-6	ASSFVGRGSPLH
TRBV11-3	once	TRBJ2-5	ASSSGHEETQY
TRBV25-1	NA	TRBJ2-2	ASSDYKVGAVTGELF
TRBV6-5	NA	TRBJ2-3	ASSTLLIQDTQY
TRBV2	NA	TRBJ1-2	ASSLRGRNYGYT
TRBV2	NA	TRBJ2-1	ASSEAPRGEQF
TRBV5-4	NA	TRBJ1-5	ASSDDRGDQPQH
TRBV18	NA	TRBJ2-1	ASSSSSKIFQF
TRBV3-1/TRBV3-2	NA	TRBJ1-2	ASSQPGQGYGYT
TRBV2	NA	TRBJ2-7	ASSKGQGKREQY
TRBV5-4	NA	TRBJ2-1	ASSLDGLGDEQF
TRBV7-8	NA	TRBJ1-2	ASSLGTGIGYT
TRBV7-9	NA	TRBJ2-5	ASSNRQYQETQY
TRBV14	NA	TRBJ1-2	ASSQDRLIYGYT
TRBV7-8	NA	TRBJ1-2	ASSSTLGGGYT
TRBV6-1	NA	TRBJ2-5	ASSNPSSRETQY
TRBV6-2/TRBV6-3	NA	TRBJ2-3	ASSQDRGADTQY
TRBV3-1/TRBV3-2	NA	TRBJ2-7	ASSQGVSTSGGAKTYEQY
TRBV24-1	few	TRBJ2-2	ATSDLTGADTGELF
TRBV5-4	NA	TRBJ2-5	ASSLNRVETSTQY